A single sample gave rise to the 28 T cell receptor beta chains below, sequenced in a study of control samples from healthy donors and cancer patients. Some clones are missing from TCRdb's copy, which holds only in-frame ones; the method was immunoSEQ multiplex PCR. This table has 150,000 to 200,000 clones, nearly 96% appearing once. The sample comprised blood. These receptors were collected from a young woman in good health.

V is TRBV30 and J is TRBJ1-1; possible D gene TRBD1, 5 bases. The V gene's germline CDR1 is GTSNPN and CDR2 SVGIG (reference sequence). V gave up 3 bases and J gave up 4 bases, with 18 bases separating them. The CDR3 spans 15 residues. In DNA, the CDR3 is TGTGCCTGGAGGTTACAGGTTGGAGTCAGCACTGAAGCTTTCTTT. Amino acids: CAWRLQVGVSTEAFF.

The J gene is TRBJ1-4, the V gene TRBV5-5; D is uncertain. CDR1 and CDR2 from the germline V gene are SGHKS and YYEKEE (reference sequence). V was cut by 2 bases and J by 4 bases, with 9 bases left in between. The length of the CDR3 is 14 residues. The CDR3 is CASSLAVLNEKLFF. CDR3 sequence (DNA): TGTGCCAGCAGCTTAGCTGTCCTTAATGAAAAACTGTTTTTT.

V usage is TRBV18 and J usage is TRBJ2-1; TRBD1 is a possible D gene (6 bases). Trimming stripped 2 bases from V and 9 bases from J, with 14 bases between. The CDR3 totals 14 residues. The germline V gene encodes CDR1 KGHSH and CDR2 LQKENI. The CDR3 DNA follows: TGTGCCAGCTCACCAGACAGGTCTATCCGTGAGCAGTTCTTC. Protein: CASSPDRSIREQFF.

In its sample, this clone was seen once. The chain couples TRBV5-6 to TRBJ2-7, with unresolved D. V dropped 4 bases and J dropped 2 bases, with 10 bases sitting between them. The CDR3 covers 13 residues. Germline V lookup: CDR1 SGHDT, CDR2 YYEEEE. The CDR3: CASSPGQTYEQYF. The DNA of the CDR3 is TGTGCCAGCAGCCCCGGGCAAACCTACGAGCAGTACTTC.

The rearrangement links TRBV24-1 to TRBJ2-2; D unclear. The CDR3 has 14 residues. Germline CDR1 and CDR2: KGHDR and SFDVKD. The germline V and J ends were trimmed by 5 bases and 0 bases, with 6 bases remaining between them. The CDR3 DNA reads as TGTGCCACCAGTGGCCCTTCGAACACCGGGGAGCTGTTTTTT. Its protein product is CATSGPSNTGELFF.

This chain connects TRBV6-1 to TRBJ2-7; 12 nucleotides line up with TRBD2. Per germline, CDR1 MNHNS and CDR2 SASEGT. J gave up 6 bases and V 1 base, and 10 bases lay outside the gene matches. The CDR3 is 17 amino acids. CDR3 DNA: TGTGCCAGCAGTGAAGTACCTAGCGGGAGGGCCCTCCTCGAGCAGTACTTC. Translation gives CASSEVPSGRALLEQYF.

The chain links TRBV5-1 to TRBJ2-5; D is unresolved. The CDR3 length is 12 residues. V lost 1 base to trimming and J lost 5 bases, with 6 bases between them. Per germline, CDR1 SGHRS and CDR2 YFSETQ. The CDR3, as DNA: TGCGCCAGCAGCTTGTTTGGGGAGACCCAGTACTTC. Translation gives CASSLFGETQYF. Drawing the rest from reference TRBV5-1 and TRBJ2-5, the complete variable domain is KAGVTQTPRYLIKTRGQQVTLSCSPISGHRSVSWYQQTPGQGLQFLFEYFSETQRNKGNFPGRFSGRQFSNSRSEMNVSTLELGDSALYLCASSLFGETQYFGPGTRLLVL.

The rearrangement links TRBV5-1 to TRBJ1-6; 11 bases line up with TRBD1. The CDR3 length is 15 residues. Per the germline V gene, CDR1 is SGHRS and CDR2 is YFSETQ. V trimming: 3 bases; J trimming: 10 bases; junction bases outside the gene matches: 6. The CDR3 protein is CASSSTGTGGSPLHF. CDR3 DNA: TGCGCCAGCAGCTCCACCGGGACAGGGGGGTCACCCCTCCACTTT.

The chain uses TRBV28 and TRBJ1-2; D may be TRBD1 (6 bases). Germline values: CDR1 MDHEN, CDR2 SYDVKM. V shed 5 bases and J shed 4 bases, with 17 bases lying between them. The CDR3 is 15 amino acids. As DNA, the CDR3 is TGTGCCAGCAGTGATCTCGGGACACCCCCCTATGGCTACACCTTC. This encodes CASSDLGTPPYGYTF.

The V call is TRBV11-3, the J call TRBJ2-7, with a weak D call TRBD1 (7 bases). CDR1 and CDR2 from the germline V gene are SGHNT and YENEEA. The V gene lost 3 bases and the J gene lost 4 bases, with 10 bases spanning the gap. There are 13 residues in the CDR3. In DNA, the CDR3 is TGTGCCAGCAGCTTCAGGGGGGCATACGAGCAGTACTTC. Translating it yields CASSFRGAYEQYF.

The V and J genes are TRBV9 and TRBJ1-6, with 7 positions matching TRBD1. V shed 0 bases, J shed 10 bases, and the junction held 4 bases outside the gene matches. Germline V gene sequence: CDR1 SGDLS, CDR2 YYNGEE. The length of the CDR3 is 14 residues. The CDR3 spells CASSVAEGASPLHF. In DNA, the CDR3 is TGTGCCAGCAGCGTAGCTGAGGGGGCGTCACCCCTCCACTTT.

The CDR3 loop reads CASSYSTGYGHTF. Here the CDR3 DNA reads TGTGCCAGCAGTTACTCGACCGGGTACGGCCACACCTTC. The chain combines TRBV6-2 or TRBV6-3 with TRBJ1-2; the D is unclear. CDR3 length: 13 amino acids. Trimming pared 0 bases from V and 12 bases from J, leaving 14 bases between. Germline CDR1 reads MNHEY; CDR2 reads SVGEGT.

The chain joins TRBV20-1 to TRBJ2-7, with D perhaps TRBD1 (5 bases). Germline V gene data show CDR1 as DFQATT and CDR2 as SNEGSKA (reference sequence). CDR3 length equals 11 residues. V lost 8 bases and J lost 3, with 11 bases in between. CDR3 sequence: CSSGQSYEQYF. In DNA form, the CDR3 reads TGCAGTTCAGGGCAGAGCTACGAGCAGTACTTC.

V and J are TRBV6-5 and TRBJ1-5; 9 nucleotides match TRBD1. Losses at the gene ends were 5 bases for V and 5 bases for J; bases not matched to a gene: 7. The CDR3 is 15 residues long. The germline V gene has CDR1 MNHEY and CDR2 SVGAGI. This chain's CDR3 is CASSRQGVGDQPQHF. CDR3 coding DNA: TGTGCCAGCAGTCGACAGGGGGTTGGGGATCAGCCCCAGCATTTT.

The chain joins TRBV5-1 to TRBJ2-1, with 9 bases fitting TRBD2. V lost 0 bases, J lost 9 bases, and 7 bases stayed unmatched. The CDR3 consists of 15 residues. Per the germline V gene, CDR1 is SGHRS and CDR2 is YFSETQ. DNA of the CDR3: TGCGCCAGCAGCTTGGCCTTAGCGGGAGTGGGTGAGCAGTTCTTC. This codes for CASSLALAGVGEQFF.

The gene calls are TRBV10-3 and TRBJ1-5; no definite D call. Germline V gene sequence: CDR1 ENHRY, CDR2 SYGVKD. V gave up 6 bases and J gave up 0 bases, with 6 bases separating them. This CDR3 has 13 amino acids. The CDR3 reads CAIRQHSNQPQHF. The CDR3 DNA follows: TGTGCCATCAGACAACATAGCAATCAGCCCCAGCATTTT.

The J gene is TRBJ2-7, the V gene TRBV19; no clear D. Per germline, CDR1 LNHDA and CDR2 SQIVND (reference sequence). The CDR3 length is 15 residues. V dropped 1 base and J dropped 2 bases, with 12 bases sitting between them. CDR3 in amino acids: CASSIVSASTYEQYF. The CDR3 nucleotides are TGTGCCAGTAGTATAGTTTCGGCCTCAACCTACGAGCAGTACTTC.

This clone was found a few times. This chain uses TRBV11-2 with TRBJ2-7; 11 bases match TRBD2. The germline gives CDR1 SGHAT, CDR2 FQNNGV. The CDR3 has 15 amino acids. V lost 2 bases to trimming and J lost 5 bases; unmatched junction nucleotides: 5. CDR3 residues: CASSLQASGRNEQYF. DNA of the CDR3: TGTGCCAGCAGCTTACAGGCTAGCGGGAGGAACGAGCAGTACTTC.

This chain uses TRBV10-3 with TRBJ2-1, with D possibly matching TRBD1 (6 bases). Germline V gene lookup returns CDR1 ENHRY and CDR2 SYGVKD. V was pared by 4 bases and J by 2 bases, with 12 bases between. The CDR3 has 15 residues. The CDR3 DNA reads TGTGCCATCAGTGCCTCACAGGGCCCCTACAATGAGCAGTTCTTC. As protein: CAISASQGPYNEQFF.

This clone was observed once. The chain employs TRBV6-5 and TRBJ1-1, with 7 bases that match TRBD1. Germline lookup yields CDR1 MNHEY and CDR2 SVGAGI. This CDR3 has 13 amino acids. V lost 7 bases, J lost 2 bases, and 4 bases stayed unmatched. CDR3 region: CASTRQGNTEAFF. In DNA, the CDR3 is TGTGCCAGCACGCGACAGGGAAACACTGAAGCTTTCTTT.

This chain links TRBV6-1 with TRBJ2-5, with a weak D call TRBD1 (6 bases). The ends were cut back, 4 bases at V and 2 bases at J, with 8 bases in the middle. The CDR3 covers 13 residues. Per germline, CDR1 MNHNS and CDR2 SASEGT. This CDR3 is CASSGQAQETQYF. DNA for the CDR3: TGTGCCAGCAGTGGACAGGCACAAGAGACCCAGTACTTC.

V gene TRBV5-1 combines with J gene TRBJ1-1; D not certain. Trimming stripped 4 bases from V and 2 bases from J, with 9 bases between. The CDR3 length is 13 residues. CDR1 and CDR2 from the germline V gene are SGHRS and YFSETQ. CDR3 DNA sequence: TGCGCCAGCAGCGGACCAGTCAACACTGAAGCTTTCTTT. Amino acid sequence: CASSGPVNTEAFF.

V usage is TRBV23-1 and J usage is TRBJ1-4; TRBD1 aligns across 7 bases. TRBV23-1 is marked as an open reading frame, function uncertain. V dropped 0 bases and J dropped 0; count of bases not matched to a gene: 7. The CDR3 length is 18 residues. CDR3 region: CASSQSGDRKSTNEKLFF. For the CDR3, the DNA is TGCGCCAGCAGTCAATCAGGGGACAGAAAGTCAACTAATGAAAAACTGTTTTTT.

This clone was recorded only once. The chain employs TRBV19 and TRBJ2-7, with 7 bases lining up with TRBD1. This CDR3 spans 14 amino acids. The V gene end was trimmed by 4 bases and the J gene end by 3 bases; junction bases not matched to a gene: 6. Germline CDR1 and CDR2: LNHDA and SQIVND (reference sequence). The DNA of the CDR3 is TGTGCCAGTAGTAGCAGGGACAGTATCTACGAGCAGTACTTC. Protein: CASSSRDSIYEQYF.

The chain employs TRBV6-5 and TRBJ2-5; 11 nucleotides match TRBD2. Germline trimming cut 6 bases from V and 4 bases from J; bases unmatched to any gene: 7. Germline assignment: CDR1 MNHEY and CDR2 SVGAGI. The CDR3 length is 15 residues. The CDR3 here is CASRYSGGAVETQYF. As DNA, the CDR3 is TGTGCCAGCAGATATAGCGGGGGGGCCGTAGAGACCCAGTACTTC.

The chain links TRBV18 to TRBJ2-7; 10 bases agree with TRBD1. Germline CDR1 KGHSH, CDR2 LQKENI. V gave up 8 bases and J gave up 4 bases; unmatched junction bases: 5. There are 13 residues in the CDR3. CDR3 region: CASAGTGVYEQYF. The CDR3 bases are TGTGCCAGCGCGGGGACAGGGGTTTACGAGCAGTACTTC. The complete variable domain, with remaining parts taken from reference TRBV18 and TRBJ2-7, reads NAGVMQNPRHLVRRRGQEARLRCSPMKGHSHVYWYRQLPEEGLKFMVYLQKENIIDESGMPKERFSAEFPKEGPSILRIQQVVRGDSAAYFCASAGTGVYEQYFGPGTRLTVT.

This clone was seen only a few times. The chain joins TRBV7-2 to TRBJ1-1; 7 bases line up with TRBD1. Unmatched junction bases numbered 8, after V lost 5 bases and J lost 5 bases. Germline V gene sequence: CDR1 SGHTA, CDR2 FQGNSA. This CDR3 is 14 amino acids long. CDR3 coding DNA: TGTGCCAGCAGCCCGGCGACAGGGAGGACTGAAGCTTTCTTT. Translation gives CASSPATGRTEAFF.

This clone was found once. The chain uses TRBV28 and TRBJ1-3; D gene ambiguous. V was trimmed by 2 bases and J by 0 bases, leaving 8 bases between them. This CDR3 has 15 residues. In germline, CDR1 is MDHEN, CDR2 SYDVKM. Here the CDR3 reads CASSLGSNSGNTIYF. CDR3 bases: TGTGCCAGCAGTTTAGGCAGCAACTCTGGAAACACCATATATTTT.